Below are 15 T cell receptor beta chains sequenced from a single sample in a study of T cell responses to AZD1222 COVID-19 vaccine. This table comes from immunoSEQ multiplex PCR, and its TCRdb copy is limited to in-frame clones, with some not included. This table has over 120,000 clones, around 90% appearing once. The sample was peripheral blood, taken 28 days after the second AZD1222 dose. Every receptor here comes from an adult who received the AZD1222 COVID-19 vaccine.

The chain links TRBV28 to TRBJ2-4, with 7 nucleotides matching TRBD1. The CDR3 extends over 15 amino acids. V was pared by 2 bases and J by 4 bases, with 5 bases of the junction left unmatched. From germline, CDR1 is MDHEN and CDR2 SYDVKM. CDR3 loop: CASSLPDRTKNIQYF. The DNA for the CDR3 is TGTGCCAGCAGTTTACCGGACAGGACGAAAAACATTCAGTACTTC. Full variable domain (outside the CDR3, taken from reference TRBV28 and TRBJ2-4): DVKVTQSSRYLVKRTGEKVFLECVQDMDHENMFWYRQDPGLGLRLIYFSYDVKMKEKGDIPEGYSVSREKKERFSLILESASTNQTSMYLCASSLPDRTKNIQYFGAGTRLSVL.

The rearrangement links TRBV30 to TRBJ1-1, with 11 nucleotides matching TRBD1. Trimming at V came to 8 bases and at J to 4 bases, leaving 3 bases not matched to a gene. The CDR3 totals 12 residues. Germline CDR1 GTSNPN, CDR2 SVGIG (reference sequence). CDR3 DNA sequence: TGTGCCGGGACAGGGGGGGGCACTGAAGCTTTCTTT. Protein: CAGTGGGTEAFF. Based on the CDR3 plus reference TRBV30 and TRBJ1-1, the full variable domain is SQTIHQWPATLVQPVGSPLSLECTVEGTSNPNLYWYRQAAGRGLQLLFYSVGIGQISSEVPQNLSASRPQDRQFILSSKKLLLSDSGFYLCAGTGGGTEAFFGQGTRLTVV.

This clone was detected only a few times. The V gene is TRBV6-2 or TRBV6-3, the J gene TRBJ2-1, with D possibly matching TRBD2 (5 bases). Per the germline V gene, CDR1 is MNHEY and CDR2 is SVGEGT. Trimming took 6 bases from V and 3 from J, leaving 9 bases between them. The CDR3 extends over 13 amino acids. CDR3 bases: TGTGCCAGCAGCAAACGGGACTACAATGAGCAGTTCTTC. Encoded protein: CASSKRDYNEQFF.

V usage is TRBV30 and J usage is TRBJ2-3; D is ambiguous. The CDR3 extends over 13 amino acids. V lost 3 bases, J lost 10 bases, and 17 bases lay in between. In germline, CDR1 is GTSNPN, CDR2 SVGIG (reference sequence). CDR3 bases: TGTGCCTGGAGCCTCGCCGTCGGCTGGGCGCAGTATTTT. Encoded protein: CAWSLAVGWAQYF.

This rearrangement joins TRBV11-3 to TRBJ2-5; weak D call: TRBD2 (5 bases). V dropped 4 bases and J dropped 1 base, with 13 bases sitting between them. The CDR3 length is 15 residues. Germline values: CDR1 SGHNT, CDR2 YENEEA. CDR3 coding DNA: TGTGCCAGCAGCTCCCCCCGTGGGAGCCAAGAGACCCAGTACTTC. Its translation: CASSSPRGSQETQYF.

CDR3 nucleotides: TGTGCCAGCGGGTCAACAGCGCGGCCAGCTTTCTTT. This codes for CASGSTARPAFF. V is TRBV6-5 and J is TRBJ1-1, with no clear D. Trimming left V 8 bases short and J 10 bases short, with 17 bases between. In germline, CDR1 is MNHEY, CDR2 SVGAGI. This CDR3 is built from 12 residues.

DNA of the CDR3: TGTGCCAGCACTAGCGGGGGTGGTAGGACCGGGGAGCTGTTTTTT. Protein product: CASTSGGGRTGELFF. The gene calls are TRBV2 and TRBJ2-2; 10 nucleotides match TRBD2. This CDR3 region has 15 residues. Germline lookup yields CDR1 SNHLY and CDR2 FYNNEI. Losses at the gene ends were 7 bases for V and 5 bases for J; bases not matched to a gene: 7. The full variable domain, rest sourced from reference TRBV2 and TRBJ2-2, is EPEVTQTPSHQVTQMGQEVILRCVPISNHLYFYWYRQILGQKVEFLVSFYNNEISEKSEIFDDQFSVERPDGSNFTLKIRSTKLEDSAMYFCASTSGGGRTGELFFGEGSRLTVL.

This clone was seen only once. V is TRBV10-2 and J is TRBJ1-5; 10 bases agree with TRBD1. J was trimmed by 2 bases and V by 6 bases; bases with no gene match: 1. The CDR3 contains 14 residues. The V gene's germline CDR1 is WSHSY and CDR2 SAAADI. The chain's CDR3 is CASSGTGGNQPQHF. For the CDR3, the DNA is TGCGCCAGCAGCGGGACAGGGGGCAATCAGCCCCAGCATTTT.

The rearrangement uses TRBV7-9 and TRBJ1-1; D is perhaps TRBD1 (5 bases). Trimming left V 10 bases short and J 6 bases short, with 12 bases between. This CDR3 has 11 residues. The germline CDR1 and CDR2 sequences are SEHNR and FQNEAQ (reference sequence). Written as DNA, the CDR3 is TGTGCCACAGACCGGGGGGCTGAAGCTTTCTTT. This codes for CATDRGAEAFF. The full variable domain, completed using reference TRBV7-9 and TRBJ1-1, is DTGVSQNPRHKITKRGQNVTFRCDPISEHNRLYWYRQTLGQGPEFLTYFQNEAQLEKSRLLSDRFSAERPKGSFSTLEIQRTEQGDSAMYLCATDRGAEAFFGQGTRLTVV.

V usage is TRBV28 and J usage is TRBJ1-4; maybe TRBD1 (5 bases). CDR1 is MDHEN and CDR2 is SYDVKM in the germline V gene. CDR3 size: 15 residues. V lost 2 bases and J lost 7, with 14 bases in between. The CDR3 spells CASSLLSREVEKLFF. Here the CDR3 DNA reads TGTGCCAGCAGTTTACTCTCCAGGGAAGTTGAAAAACTGTTTTTT. Full variable domain (outside the CDR3, taken from reference TRBV28 and TRBJ1-4): DVKVTQSSRYLVKRTGEKVFLECVQDMDHENMFWYRQDPGLGLRLIYFSYDVKMKEKGDIPEGYSVSREKKERFSLILESASTNQTSMYLCASSLLSREVEKLFFGSGTQLSVL.

The chain couples TRBV19 to TRBJ1-1, with D tentatively TRBD1 (5 bases). The CDR3 length is 18 residues. The germline V gene has CDR1 LNHDA and CDR2 SQIVND (reference sequence). Trimming cost V 1 base and J 0 bases, with 18 bases left between them. The CDR3 sequence: CASSIVLGTTALNTEAFF. In DNA, the CDR3 is TGTGCCAGTAGTATAGTTTTGGGGACGACAGCCCTGAACACTGAAGCTTTCTTT.

This chain connects TRBV19 to TRBJ1-1, with 8 bases identical to TRBD1. V was pared by 5 bases and J by 4 bases, with 9 bases of the junction left unmatched. Germline CDR1 and CDR2: LNHDA and SQIVND (reference sequence). The CDR3 sequence is 15 residues long. Here the CDR3 DNA reads TGTGCCAGTAGTCGCCTGACAGGGGAGCGCACTGAAGCTTTCTTT. This sequence encodes CASSRLTGERTEAFF.

This chain uses TRBV28 with TRBJ1-5; D is perhaps TRBD1 (6 bases). This CDR3 comprises 19 residues. Trimming left V 2 bases short and J 0 bases short, with 20 bases between. Germline values: CDR1 MDHEN, CDR2 SYDVKM. Here the CDR3 reads CASSLEGGGALYSNQPQHF. The CDR3, as DNA: TGTGCCAGCAGTTTAGAGGGCGGGGGGGCCCTTTATAGCAATCAGCCCCAGCATTTT.

The chain uses TRBV29-1 and TRBJ1-2, with D maybe TRBD1 (6 bases). V was pared by 0 bases and J by 4 bases, with 12 bases between. The germline gives CDR1 SQVTM, CDR2 ANQGSEA. This CDR3 contains 14 residues. This chain's CDR3 is CSVEDWGAGYGYTF. CDR3 sequence (DNA): TGCAGCGTTGAAGACTGGGGGGCGGGCTATGGCTACACCTTC.

The chain links TRBV11-2 to TRBJ1-6, with 7 bases identical to TRBD1. V was pared by 4 bases and J by 10 bases, with 16 bases of the junction left unmatched. This CDR3 spans 17 amino acids. The germline V gene has CDR1 SGHAT and CDR2 FQNNGV. This chain's CDR3 is CASSSPGGTRSESPLHF. The CDR3 nucleotides are TGTGCCAGCAGCTCACCAGGGGGGACCCGGTCGGAATCACCCCTCCACTTT.